This T cell receptor (beta chain) came from a study of response to subunit inactivated influenza vaccine. General study results and limits: Authors suggested few new T cells are recruited by each seasonal influenza vaccination.

TCRdb re-called the RT-PCR reads with MiXCR, one entry per CDR3 protein. The sample gives fewer than 800,000 distinct CDR3 sequences, around a sixth of which show up once; roughly 12% is in the top ten. About this clonotype itself: Its target is unknown.

This CDR3 has 14 residues. From germline, CDR1 is GTSNPN and CDR2 SVGIG (reference sequence). Between the trimmed V and J ends, which lost 5 bases and 8 bases, there was a span of 21 bases. The specimen was PBMCs from blood, collected about 11 days after vaccination. V gene TRBV30 combines with J gene TRBJ1-2; D may be TRBD1 (5 bases). The sequence came from a man aged 45-65 years who received an inactivated influenza vaccine. This CDR3 is CAWLRTDFGTGYTF. The CDR3 DNA reads as TGTGCCTGGTTACGGACGGATTTTGGGACGGGCTACACCTTC.